This T cell receptor beta chain was documented in a study of Graves' ophthalmopathy and Graves' hyperthyroidism. CDR1 and CDR2 from the germline V gene are SGHNT and YENEEA. The CDR3 has 15 residues. The V and J ends lost 4 bases and 6 bases respectively, with 19 bases between them. This clonotype was recorded at least ten times. Its antigen is unidentified. Amplification of the TCR beta CDR3 regions used RNA transcripts (as template). HTBI-primed first-round RT-PCR preceded second-round multiplex PCR. TCRdb independently ran MiXCR on the multiplex PCR reads; one entry per CDR3 protein. The sample consists of some 200,000 distinct CDR3 sequences, roughly 27% of them appearing once. Study-level results: Distinction of ophthalmopathy from stable hyperthyroidism by a 13-signature model reached 85% to 90% sensitivity and 65% to 83% specificity.

The sequence was collected from a man aged 50 to 60 with Graves' ophthalmopathy. This sequence joins TRBV11-3 and TRBJ2-7; TRBD2 might be the D (5 bases). The specimen sequenced was peripheral blood. CDR3 loop: CASSWRGFRAPEQYF. The CDR3 DNA is TGTGCCAGCAGCTGGAGAGGGTTCCGGGCTCCCGAGCAGTACTTC.